The rows below give T cell receptor beta chains drawn from one sample of a study of blood T cell repertoires in COVID-19. Some clones are missing from TCRdb's copy, which holds only in-frame ones; the method was immunoSEQ multiplex PCR. Of roughly 360,000 clones listed, 81% are singletons. The sequenced sample was peripheral blood. Receptors were obtained from a human donor with acute or convalescent COVID-19. The donor label of this sample is uncertain. Each CDR3 is given with its conserved first and last residue. The order of the fields is J gene, V gene, D gene, CDR3 protein, CDR3 DNA. The D gene is left open where the match is weak.

TRBJ1-2 | TRBV2 | TRBD1 | CASRTGGSYGYTF | TGTGCCAGCAGGACAGGGGGCAGCTATGGCTACACCTTC
TRBJ1-1 | TRBV7-9 | . | CASSRAEANTEAFF | TGTGCCAGCAGTAGGGCGGAGGCGAACACTGAAGCTTTCTTT
TRBJ2-3 | TRBV19 | . | CASSTRTVGFTDTQYF | TGTGCCAGTAGTACCCGGACAGTCGGATTCACAGATACGCAGTATTTT
TRBJ2-1 | TRBV15 | TRBD2 | CATSRENSGSLSREQFF | TGTGCCACCAGCAGAGAAAACAGCGGGAGTCTAAGTCGTGAGCAGTTCTTC
TRBJ2-3 | TRBV19 | TRBD2 | CASTPGLAGGRTDTQYF | TGTGCCAGTACCCCTGGACTAGCGGGAGGTAGAACAGATACGCAGTATTTT
TRBJ1-1 | TRBV2 | TRBD1 | CASSRQGSNSEAFF | TGTGCCAGCAGCAGACAGGGTTCGAACTCTGAAGCTTTCTTT
TRBJ2-3 | TRBV4-1 | . | CASSQDWGLAMDTQYF | TGCGCCAGCAGCCAAGATTGGGGACTCGCAATGGATACGCAGTATTTT
TRBJ2-5 | TRBV11-2 | . | CASSPLSGVEDQYF | TGTGCCAGCAGCCCACTTTCGGGGGTTGAGGACCAGTACTTC
TRBJ2-1 | TRBV3-1/TRBV3-2 | . | CASSHWQSSYNEQFF | TGTGCCAGCAGCCATTGGCAAAGTTCCTACAATGAGCAGTTCTTC
TRBJ2-1 | TRBV15 | TRBD2 | CATGREWRGNEQFF | TGTGCCACCGGGCGGGAGTGGCGGGGCAATGAGCAGTTCTTC
TRBJ1-2 | TRBV19 | TRBD1 | CASSPSSRGLNYGYTF | TGTGCCAGTAGTCCCTCCTCCAGGGGGCTTAACTATGGCTACACCTTC
TRBJ1-4 | TRBV27 | . | CASSLVGQANGREKLFF | TGTGCCAGCAGTTTAGTCGGGCAGGCCAACGGGAGGGAAAAACTGTTTTTT
TRBJ2-3 | TRBV7-9 | TRBD2 | CASSQGLAGTTDTQYF | TGTGCCAGCAGCCAAGGACTAGCGGGGACCACAGATACGCAGTATTTT
TRBJ2-5 | TRBV25-1 | TRBD2 | CASSDKRGGAETQYF | TGTGCCAGCAGTGATAAGCGGGGGGGGGCGGAGACCCAGTACTTC
TRBJ1-2 | TRBV19 | . | CASNRKAANYGYTF | TGTGCCAGTAATCGAAAAGCTGCTAACTATGGCTACACCTTC
TRBJ1-1 | TRBV29-1 | . | CSVGRGGMNTEAFF | TGCAGCGTTGGGAGGGGGGGGATGAACACTGAAGCTTTCTTT
TRBJ1-1 | TRBV21-1 | . | CASSKAETVVDTEAFF | TGTGCCAGCAGCAAAGCGGAGACTGTCGTAGACACTGAAGCTTTCTTT
TRBJ1-5 | TRBV27 | . | CASSYAGERQPQHF | TGTGCCAGCAGTTATGCAGGGGAGCGGCAGCCCCAGCATTTT